This T cell receptor (beta chain) was obtained from a study of OX40 agonist ivuxolimab in advanced cancers. Study-wide results and caveats: CD4+ and CD8+ blood T cells expanded clonally by week 6 at 0.1 to 3.0 mg/kg. Still undetermined is the antigen specificity of the expanded peripheral T cells. Nonresponders, in some cases, also had low normalized T-cell clonal expansion.

Sequencing used immunoSEQ multiplex PCR; TCRdb keeps in-frame clones, though not all of them. This table has tens of thousands of clones, over 75% appearing once. With respect to this clone: What it binds is not known. Other nucleotide sequences from this sample produce the same CDR3.

V gave up 3 bases and J gave up 3 bases, with 9 bases separating them. Germline V gene lookup returns CDR1 LNHNV and CDR2 YYDKDF (reference sequence). This CDR3 has 13 amino acids. The chain links TRBV15 to TRBJ2-7; possibly TRBD1 for D (5 bases). This specimen consisted of CD4+ or CD8+ T cells sorted from blood, obtained in a trial of the OX40 agonist ivuxolimab. This sequence originates from an adult with an advanced solid tumor such as melanoma, head and neck, liver or kidney cancer. The CDR3 DNA reads TGTGCCACCAGCAGGGACAAAAACTACGAGCAGTACTTC. This gives the protein CATSRDKNYEQYF.